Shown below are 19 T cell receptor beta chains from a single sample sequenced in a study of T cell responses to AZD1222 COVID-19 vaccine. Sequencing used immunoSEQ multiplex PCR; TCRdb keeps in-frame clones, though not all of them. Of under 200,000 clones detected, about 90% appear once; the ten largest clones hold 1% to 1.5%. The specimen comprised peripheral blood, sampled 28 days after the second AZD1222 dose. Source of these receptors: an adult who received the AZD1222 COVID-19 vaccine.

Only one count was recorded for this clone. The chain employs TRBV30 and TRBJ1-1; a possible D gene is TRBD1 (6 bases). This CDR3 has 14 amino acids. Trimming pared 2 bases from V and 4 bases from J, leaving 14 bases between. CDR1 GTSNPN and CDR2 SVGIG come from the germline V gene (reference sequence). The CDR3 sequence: CAWSTYGQPTEAFF. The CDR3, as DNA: TGTGCCTGGAGTACCTACGGACAGCCCACTGAAGCTTTCTTT. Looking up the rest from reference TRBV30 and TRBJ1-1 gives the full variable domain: SQTIHQWPATLVQPVGSPLSLECTVEGTSNPNLYWYRQAAGRGLQLLFYSVGIGQISSEVPQNLSASRPQDRQFILSSKKLLLSDSGFYLCAWSTYGQPTEAFFGQGTRLTVV.

The CDR3 protein is CASSADTSVDEQFF. Here the CDR3 DNA reads TGTGCCAGTAGTGCGGATACTAGCGTCGATGAGCAGTTCTTC. V gene TRBV19 combines with J gene TRBJ2-1; the match to TRBD2 covers 7 bases. Germline V gene sequence: CDR1 LNHDA, CDR2 SQIVND (reference sequence). The CDR3 runs to 14 residues. V lost 5 bases to trimming and J lost 8 bases; unmatched junction nucleotides: 9.

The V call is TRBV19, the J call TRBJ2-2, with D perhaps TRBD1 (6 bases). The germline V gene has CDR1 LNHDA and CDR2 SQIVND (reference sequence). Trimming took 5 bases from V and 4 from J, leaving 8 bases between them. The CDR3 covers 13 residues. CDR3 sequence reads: CASSVQGTGELFF. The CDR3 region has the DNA TGTGCCAGTAGTGTACAGGGCACCGGGGAGCTGTTTTTT.

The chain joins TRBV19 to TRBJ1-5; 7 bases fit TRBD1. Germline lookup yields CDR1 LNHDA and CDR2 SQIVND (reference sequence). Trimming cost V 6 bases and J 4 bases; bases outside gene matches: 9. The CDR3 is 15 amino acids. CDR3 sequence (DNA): TGTGCCAGTAGCCGCGGACAGGTTGTGAATCAGCCCCAGCATTTT. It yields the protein CASSRGQVVNQPQHF.

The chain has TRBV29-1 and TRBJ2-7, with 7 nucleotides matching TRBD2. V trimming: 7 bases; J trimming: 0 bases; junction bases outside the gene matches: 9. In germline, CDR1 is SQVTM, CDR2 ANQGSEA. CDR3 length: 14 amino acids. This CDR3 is CSALLATHSYEQYF. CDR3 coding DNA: TGCAGCGCCCTACTAGCGACACACTCCTACGAGCAGTACTTC.

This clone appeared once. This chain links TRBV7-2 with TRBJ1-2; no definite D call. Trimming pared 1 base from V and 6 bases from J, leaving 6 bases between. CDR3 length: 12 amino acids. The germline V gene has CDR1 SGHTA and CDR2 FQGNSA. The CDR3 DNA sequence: TGTGCCAGCAGCTTAGGGGTCAATGGCTACACCTTC. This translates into CASSLGVNGYTF.

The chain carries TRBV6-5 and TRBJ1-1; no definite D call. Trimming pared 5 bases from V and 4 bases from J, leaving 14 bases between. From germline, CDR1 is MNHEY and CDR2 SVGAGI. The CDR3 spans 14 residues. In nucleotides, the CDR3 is TGTGCCAGCAGTCCTCTTGGAACGCCCACTGAAGCTTTCTTT. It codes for CASSPLGTPTEAFF.

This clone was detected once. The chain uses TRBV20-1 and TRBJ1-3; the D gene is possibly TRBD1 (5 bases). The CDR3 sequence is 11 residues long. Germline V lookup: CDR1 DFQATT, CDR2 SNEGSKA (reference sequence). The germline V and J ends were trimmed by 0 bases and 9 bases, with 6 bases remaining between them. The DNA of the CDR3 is TGCAGTGCTAGAGATCAGGGCACCATATATTTT. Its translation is CSARDQGTIYF.

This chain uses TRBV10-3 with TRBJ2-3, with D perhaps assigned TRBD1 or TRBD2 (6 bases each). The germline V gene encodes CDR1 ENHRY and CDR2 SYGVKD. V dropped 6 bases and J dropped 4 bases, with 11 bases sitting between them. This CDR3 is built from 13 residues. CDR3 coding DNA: TGTGCCATCAGGCGGGACACCGCAGATACGCAGTATTTT. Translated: CAIRRDTADTQYF.

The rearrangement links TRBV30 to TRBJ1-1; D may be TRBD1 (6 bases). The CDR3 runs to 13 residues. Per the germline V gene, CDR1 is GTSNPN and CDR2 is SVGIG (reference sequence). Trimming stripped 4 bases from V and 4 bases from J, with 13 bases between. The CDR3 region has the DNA TGTGCCTGGACACAGGGTTTGGGCACTGAAGCTTTCTTT. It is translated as CAWTQGLGTEAFF. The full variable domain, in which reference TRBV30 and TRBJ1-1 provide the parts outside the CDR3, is SQTIHQWPATLVQPVGSPLSLECTVEGTSNPNLYWYRQAAGRGLQLLFYSVGIGQISSEVPQNLSASRPQDRQFILSSKKLLLSDSGFYLCAWTQGLGTEAFFGQGTRLTVV.

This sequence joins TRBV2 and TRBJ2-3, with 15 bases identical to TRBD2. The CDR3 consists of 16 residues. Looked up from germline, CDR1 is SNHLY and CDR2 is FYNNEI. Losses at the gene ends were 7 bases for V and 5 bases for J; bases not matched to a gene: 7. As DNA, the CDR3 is TGTGCCAGCAAGAGGGGACTAGCGGGAGGAGTAGATACGCAGTATTTT. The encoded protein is CASKRGLAGGVDTQYF.

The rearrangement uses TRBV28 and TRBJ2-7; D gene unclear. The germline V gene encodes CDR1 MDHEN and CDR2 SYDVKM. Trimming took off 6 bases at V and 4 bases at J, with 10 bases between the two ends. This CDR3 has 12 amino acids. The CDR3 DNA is TGTGCCAGCAGCCTGACTGATTACGAGCAGTACTTC. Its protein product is CASSLTDYEQYF.

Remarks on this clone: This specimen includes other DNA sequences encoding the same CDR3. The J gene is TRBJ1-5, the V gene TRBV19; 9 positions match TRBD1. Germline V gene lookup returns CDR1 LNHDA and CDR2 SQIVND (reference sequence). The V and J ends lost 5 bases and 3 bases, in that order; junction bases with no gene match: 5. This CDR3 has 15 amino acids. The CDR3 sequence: CASSPGTGHNQPQHF. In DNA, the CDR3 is TGTGCCAGTAGTCCAGGGACAGGGCACAATCAGCCCCAGCATTTT.

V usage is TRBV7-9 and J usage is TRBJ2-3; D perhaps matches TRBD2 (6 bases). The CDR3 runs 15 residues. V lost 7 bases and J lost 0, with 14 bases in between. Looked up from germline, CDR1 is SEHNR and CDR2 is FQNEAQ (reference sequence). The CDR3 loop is CASTPSGTSTDTQYF. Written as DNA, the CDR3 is TGTGCCAGCACCCCGAGTGGGACTAGCACAGATACGCAGTATTTT.

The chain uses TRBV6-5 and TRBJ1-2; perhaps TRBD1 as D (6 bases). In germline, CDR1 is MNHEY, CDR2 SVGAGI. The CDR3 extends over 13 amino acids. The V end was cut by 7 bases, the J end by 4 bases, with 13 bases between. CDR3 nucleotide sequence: TGTGCCAGCAAGTCACAGGGACTCTATGGCTACACCTTC. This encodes CASKSQGLYGYTF.

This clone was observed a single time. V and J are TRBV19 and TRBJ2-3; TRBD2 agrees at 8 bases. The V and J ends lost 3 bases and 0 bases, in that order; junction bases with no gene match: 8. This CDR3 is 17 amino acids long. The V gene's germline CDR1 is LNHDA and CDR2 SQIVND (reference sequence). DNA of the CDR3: TGTGCCAGTAGTATTGGGCTAACTAGCGGTAGCACAGATACGCAGTATTTT. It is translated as CASSIGLTSGSTDTQYF.

The CDR3 nucleotides are TGTGCCAGCAGCTTAGGCCGGCTAGCGGGAACAGATACGCAGTATTTT. Protein: CASSLGRLAGTDTQYF. The rearrangement joins TRBV7-2 to TRBJ2-3; 9 bases line up with TRBD2. The CDR3 is made up of 16 amino acids. V gave up 1 base and J gave up 3 bases; unmatched junction bases: 5. Per the germline V gene, CDR1 is SGHTA and CDR2 is FQGNSA.

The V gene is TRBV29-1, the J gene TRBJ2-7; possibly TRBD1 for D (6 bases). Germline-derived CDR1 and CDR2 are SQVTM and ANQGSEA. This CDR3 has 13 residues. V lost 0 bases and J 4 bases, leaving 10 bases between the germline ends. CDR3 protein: CSVEDLDRYEQYF. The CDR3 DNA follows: TGCAGCGTTGAAGATTTGGACAGATACGAGCAGTACTTC.

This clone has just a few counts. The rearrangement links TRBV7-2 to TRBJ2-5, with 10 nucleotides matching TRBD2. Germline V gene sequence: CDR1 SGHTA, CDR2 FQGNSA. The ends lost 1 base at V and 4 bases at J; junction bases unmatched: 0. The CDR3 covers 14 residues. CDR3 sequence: CASSLGLAGETQYF. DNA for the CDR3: TGTGCCAGCAGCTTAGGACTAGCGGGAGAGACCCAGTACTTC. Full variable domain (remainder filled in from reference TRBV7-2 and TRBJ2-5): GAGVSQSPSNKVTEKGKDVELRCDPISGHTALYWYRQSLGQGLEFLIYFQGNSAPDKSGLPSDRFSAERTGGSVSTLTIQRTQQEDSAVYLCASSLGLAGETQYFGPGTRLLVL.